One and the same sample provided the 27 T cell receptor beta chains below, sequenced in a study of response to subunit inactivated influenza vaccine. From the RT-PCR reads, TCRdb called clonotypes with MiXCR, one entry per CDR3 protein. The sample yields about 800,000 distinct CDR3 sequences, 20% to 25% seen once. The sample consisted of PBMCs from blood, taken less than 6 days after vaccination. The receptors originated from a man in his fifties or sixties who received an inactivated influenza vaccine.

The rearrangement links TRBV5-1 to TRBJ2-3, with a tentative D call TRBD2 (5 bases). Looked up from germline, CDR1 is SGHRS and CDR2 is YFSETQ. CDR3 size: 13 residues. V gave up 4 bases and J gave up 6 bases, with 12 bases separating them. CDR3: CASSAFGGDTQYF. Here the CDR3 DNA reads TGCGCCAGCAGCGCCTTCGGCGGGGATACGCAGTATTTT.

V is TRBV6-1 and J is TRBJ2-7; possibly TRBD2 for D (5 bases). This CDR3 contains 16 residues. Per the germline V gene, CDR1 is MNHNS and CDR2 is SASEGT. V was shortened by 5 bases and J by 3 bases, with 20 bases between the two germline ends. The CDR3 sequence is CASSTPFLAPVYEQYF. As DNA, the CDR3 is TGTGCCAGCAGTACCCCCTTTCTAGCTCCCGTCTACGAGCAGTACTTC.

There are a few counts of this clonotype. CDR3 amino acids: CASSLGGGTVGGELFF. The CDR3 DNA follows: TGTGCCAGCAGCTTAGGAGGCGGGACCGTTGGAGGGGAGCTGTTTTTT. J is TRBJ2-2 and V is TRBV11-3, with a weak D call TRBD2 (6 bases). Germline CDR1 and CDR2: SGHNT and YENEEA. The CDR3 loop spans 16 amino acids. The germline V and J ends were trimmed by 1 base and 8 bases, with 17 bases remaining between them.

V usage is TRBV20-1 and J usage is TRBJ2-5, with TRBD1 identical over 9 bases. CDR1 DFQATT and CDR2 SNEGSKA come from the germline V gene (reference sequence). V lost 5 bases and J lost 5; bases outside the gene matches: 6. The CDR3 is 13 residues long. CDR3 in DNA: TGCAGTGCTGTACAGGGGGCACGTGAGACCCAGTACTTC. Amino acids: CSAVQGARETQYF.

This clonotype was seen a few times. This chain links TRBV9 with TRBJ1-4; D might be TRBD1 (5 bases). Trimming took 4 bases from V and 7 from J, leaving 17 bases between them. Germline CDR1 and CDR2: SGDLS and YYNGEE. The CDR3 has 15 amino acids. The CDR3 region is CASSQTSAGGEKLFF. CDR3 bases: TGTGCCAGCAGCCAAACTTCGGCGGGGGGTGAAAAACTGTTTTTT.

The sample holds a few counts of this clonotype. CDR3 loop: CASSSLGLTTETQYF. In nucleotides, the CDR3 is TGCGCCAGCAGCTCATTAGGACTTACGACCGAGACCCAGTACTTC. The chain joins TRBV5-1 to TRBJ2-5; TRBD2 is a possible D gene (5 bases). CDR1 and CDR2 (germline): SGHRS, YFSETQ. The germline V and J ends were trimmed by 3 bases and 5 bases, with 17 bases remaining between them. This CDR3 is 15 amino acids long.

The sample holds many counts of this clonotype. The chain couples TRBV6-5 to TRBJ2-7; the match to TRBD1 covers 10 bases. The CDR3 extends over 15 amino acids. V shed 0 bases, J shed 1 base, and the junction held 0 bases outside the gene matches. Germline CDR1 MNHEY, CDR2 SVGAGI. CDR3 sequence reads: CASSYSGQGSYEQYF. Here the CDR3 DNA reads TGTGCCAGCAGTTACTCGGGACAGGGGTCCTACGAGCAGTACTTC.

This clonotype has just a few counts. The V call is TRBV4-3, the J call TRBJ2-7, with TRBD1 identical over 10 bases. Germline CDR1 and CDR2: LGHNA and YSLEER. Trimming took 0 bases from V and 4 from J; bases not matched to a gene: 6. The CDR3 totals 16 residues. The CDR3 region has the DNA TGCGCCAGCAGCCAAGATAGAGGGACAGGGGCTTACGAGCAGTACTTC. Its translation is CASSQDRGTGAYEQYF.

The rearrangement uses TRBV20-1 and TRBJ1-5; maybe TRBD1 (6 bases). V shed 2 bases and J shed 2 bases, with 7 bases lying between them. This CDR3 spans 13 amino acids. Germline CDR1 and CDR2: DFQATT and SNEGSKA (reference sequence). The CDR3 sequence: CSARRGGNQPQHF. The CDR3 coding sequence is TGCAGTGCTAGAAGGGGGGGCAATCAGCCCCAGCATTTT.

This rearrangement joins TRBV5-1 to TRBJ2-1, with TRBD2 identical over 9 bases. Germline CDR1 SGHRS, CDR2 YFSETQ. CDR3 size: 20 residues. J gave up 3 bases and V 0 bases, and 16 bases lay outside the gene matches. The CDR3 is CASSLEPVGSAGGDYNEQFF. DNA of the CDR3: TGCGCCAGCAGCTTGGAGCCAGTGGGTTCTGCGGGGGGGGACTACAATGAGCAGTTCTTC.

The chain is built from TRBV20-1 and TRBJ1-4; D may be TRBD1 (5 bases). This CDR3 contains 13 residues. Trimming took 1 base from V and 5 from J, leaving 8 bases between them. Germline loops: CDR1 DFQATT, CDR2 SNEGSKA (reference sequence). The DNA of the CDR3 is TGCAGTGCTAGAGCGCAGGGCAATGAAAAACTGTTTTTT. This sequence encodes CSARAQGNEKLFF.

This clonotype has only a few counts. The chain joins TRBV12-3 or TRBV12-4 to TRBJ2-3; possible D gene TRBD2, 7 bases. This CDR3 spans 16 amino acids. V lost 2 bases and J lost 6, with 18 bases in between. CDR3 sequence reads: CASSLMPSGGGDTQYF. The CDR3 DNA reads as TGTGCCAGCAGTTTAATGCCTAGCGGAGGGGGGGATACGCAGTATTTT.

This clonotype has just a few counts. The chain joins TRBV6-2 or TRBV6-3 to TRBJ2-1; tentative D call: TRBD2 (6 bases). This CDR3 comprises 21 residues. The V end was cut by 2 bases, the J end by 4 bases, with 30 bases between. The germline V gene encodes CDR1 MNHEY and CDR2 SVGEGT. CDR3 DNA sequence: TGTGCCAGCAGTTACCCGCGGGCCCTTAGGTCGAGAGAGGGGACTTACAATGAGCAGTTCTTC. This codes for CASSYPRALRSREGTYNEQFF.

The chain couples TRBV10-1 to TRBJ2-5; TRBD1 aligns across 7 bases. CDR1 and CDR2 from the germline V gene are WNHNN and SYGVQD (reference sequence). Germline trimming cut 5 bases from V and 0 bases from J; bases unmatched to any gene: 6. CDR3 size: 15 residues. The CDR3 sequence: CASSPGGIYQETQYF. The DNA of the CDR3 is TGCGCCAGCAGTCCAGGGGGAATATACCAAGAGACCCAGTACTTC.

The chain has TRBV12-3 or TRBV12-4 and TRBJ2-7, with a tentative D call TRBD1 (5 bases). V gave up 7 bases and J gave up 4 bases, with 20 bases separating them. The CDR3 extends over 15 amino acids. This chain's CDR3 is CASTYSVATVYEQYF. The CDR3 bases are TGTGCCAGCACCTACTCGGTGGCGACAGTTTACGAGCAGTACTTC.

The chain recombines TRBV14 with TRBJ2-1; D gene ambiguous. This CDR3 spans 13 amino acids. The germline CDR1 and CDR2 sequences are SGHDN and FVKESK. Trimming cost V 1 base and J 8 bases, with 9 bases left between them. CDR3 amino acids: CASSQGIWDEQFF. The CDR3, as DNA: TGTGCCAGCAGCCAAGGAATATGGGATGAGCAGTTCTTC.

The chain carries TRBV20-1 and TRBJ2-2; D is unresolved. Germline CDR1 reads DFQATT; CDR2 reads SNEGSKA (reference sequence). CDR3 length equals 14 residues. The V and J ends lost 2 bases and 4 bases respectively, with 11 bases between them. CDR3 region: CSARPSLPTGELFF. The DNA for the CDR3 is TGCAGTGCTAGACCCTCCTTACCCACCGGGGAGCTGTTTTTT.

The rearrangement uses TRBV5-1 and TRBJ1-3; 11 bases are shared with TRBD1. V lost 1 base to trimming and J lost 3 bases; unmatched junction nucleotides: 9. The CDR3 consists of 18 residues. CDR1 SGHRS and CDR2 YFSETQ come from the germline V gene. CDR3 region: CASSLRTGQGESGNTIYF. CDR3 DNA: TGCGCCAGCAGCTTGAGAACGGGACAGGGGGAGAGTGGAAACACCATATATTTT.

This clonotype was recorded a few times. The rearrangement uses TRBV11-1 and TRBJ2-1; D uncertain. CDR3 length: 16 amino acids. Germline V gene lookup returns CDR1 SGHAT and CDR2 FQDESV (reference sequence). V was trimmed by 1 base and J by 0 bases, leaving 10 bases between them. CDR3 in amino acids: CASSLGSPSSYNEQFF. CDR3 sequence (DNA): TGTGCCAGCAGCTTAGGGTCACCTAGCTCCTACAATGAGCAGTTCTTC.

This clonotype was counted only a few times. CDR3 protein: CATSRGVFMNTEAFF. The CDR3 region has the DNA TGTGCCACCAGCAGAGGGGTGTTCATGAACACTGAAGCTTTCTTT. This chain links TRBV15 with TRBJ1-1; D gene unclear. In germline, CDR1 is LNHNV, CDR2 YYDKDF (reference sequence). The CDR3 has 15 residues. V was cut by 1 base and J by 0 bases, with 9 bases left in between.

The genes are TRBV7-2 and TRBJ1-1; D is possibly TRBD1 (5 bases). The CDR3 is 14 residues long. V dropped 1 base and J dropped 6 bases, with 12 bases sitting between them. Germline-derived CDR1 and CDR2 are SGHTA and FQGNSA. CDR3 bases: TGTGCCAGCAGCTTAGAGTCAGGGAGGGCTGAAGCTTTCTTT. Protein: CASSLESGRAEAFF.

The CDR3 region is CATSRVKGVRFF. The CDR3, as DNA: TGTGCCACCAGCAGAGTGAAGGGAGTACGGTTCTTC. V usage is TRBV15 and J usage is TRBJ2-1, with D possibly TRBD2 on 5 matching bases. The CDR3 runs 12 residues. V dropped 1 base and J dropped 15 bases, with 13 bases sitting between them. Germline lookup yields CDR1 LNHNV and CDR2 YYDKDF (reference sequence).

The chain employs TRBV10-3 and TRBJ2-7, with 13 bases matching TRBD2. This CDR3 spans 15 amino acids. Per germline, CDR1 ENHRY and CDR2 SYGVKD. The trim removed 0 bases at V and 7 bases at J, leaving 3 bases unmatched. CDR3 protein: CAISESTSGRGEQYF. The CDR3 nucleotides read TGTGCCATCAGTGAGTCTACTAGCGGGAGGGGAGAGCAGTACTTC.

The sample holds many counts of this clonotype. The J gene is TRBJ2-7, the V gene TRBV5-1; the match to TRBD1 covers 8 bases. Germline-derived CDR1 and CDR2 are SGHRS and YFSETQ. Trimming at V came to 7 bases and at J to 3 bases, leaving 6 bases not matched to a gene. This CDR3 is built from 13 residues. CDR3 sequence reads: CASGQGQNYEQYF. The CDR3 coding sequence is TGCGCCAGCGGACAGGGACAAAACTACGAGCAGTACTTC.

The rearrangement links TRBV6-2 or TRBV6-3 to TRBJ2-5; possible D gene TRBD2, 5 bases. Germline values: CDR1 MNHEY, CDR2 SVGEGT. V was trimmed by 2 bases and J by 5 bases, leaving 9 bases between them. The CDR3 runs to 13 residues. CDR3 region: CASSYQSGETQYF. The CDR3 DNA follows: TGTGCCAGCAGTTACCAGTCGGGGGAGACCCAGTACTTC.

This clonotype was seen at least ten times. The chain uses TRBV10-3 and TRBJ2-1, with 10 bases identical to TRBD2. The CDR3 runs to 14 residues. CDR1 ENHRY and CDR2 SYGVKD come from the germline V gene. The V segment lost 3 bases and the J segment 6 bases; nucleotides outside the gene matches: 2. The CDR3 is CAISDTSGINEQFF. The CDR3 DNA reads as TGTGCCATCAGTGATACTAGCGGGATCAATGAGCAGTTCTTC.

This clonotype was found a few times. The chain recombines TRBV7-2 with TRBJ2-2; TRBD1 agrees at 8 bases. Germline lookup yields CDR1 SGHTA and CDR2 FQGNSA. The CDR3 extends over 17 amino acids. V lost 2 bases to trimming and J lost 6 bases; unmatched junction nucleotides: 11. DNA of the CDR3: TGTGCCAGCAGCTTAAGGCGGTTGGCAGGGGGCTCCGGGGAGCTGTTTTTT. This encodes CASSLRRLAGGSGELFF.